What follows are 15 T cell receptor beta chains derived from one specimen sequenced in a study of cytomegalovirus exposure and HLA in healthy donors. With 60 Vbeta and 13 Jbeta primers, the PCR was carried out. The repertoire was sequenced with immunoSEQ multiplex PCR; TCRdb's copy has only in-frame clones and lacks some. The repertoire holds under 200,000 clones, with about 85% as singletons. The sample comprised PBMCs. The receptors come from a man over 45 in good health and CMV-seronegative.

In its sample, this clone was seen a few times. CDR3 sequence reads: CASSLTLHSTDTQYF. The CDR3 nucleotides are TGTGCCAGCAGCTTAACCCTCCACTCCACAGATACGCAGTATTTT. The chain recombines TRBV13 with TRBJ2-3; D ambiguous. Between the trimmed V and J ends, which lost 2 bases and 2 bases, there was a span of 11 bases. The V gene's germline CDR1 is PRHDT and CDR2 FYEKMQ (reference sequence). This CDR3 comprises 15 residues.

The J gene is TRBJ2-3, the V gene TRBV19, with 15 nucleotides matching TRBD2. The junction had 6 bases not matched to a gene; V was cut back by 4 bases and J by 4 bases. CDR1 and CDR2 (germline): LNHDA, SQIVND (reference sequence). This CDR3 has 17 residues. CDR3: CASSRTSGGAGADTQYF. DNA for the CDR3: TGTGCCAGTAGTAGGACTAGCGGGGGGGCCGGGGCAGATACGCAGTATTTT. The full variable domain, in which reference TRBV19 and TRBJ2-3 provide the parts outside the CDR3, is DGGITQSPKYLFRKEGQNVTLSCEQNLNHDAMYWYRQDPGQGLRLIYYSQIVNDFQKGDIAEGYSVSREKKESFPLTVTSAQKNPTAFYLCASSRTSGGAGADTQYFGPGTRLTVL.

This clone has a single count. V is TRBV6-5 and J is TRBJ2-7, with D perhaps TRBD2 (6 bases). The CDR3 contains 11 residues. Trimming cost V 8 bases and J 5 bases, with 10 bases left between them. Germline CDR1 is MNHEY and CDR2 is SVGAGI. The CDR3 loop is CASRGLNEQYF. CDR3 nucleotides: TGTGCCAGCCGGGGGTTGAACGAGCAGTACTTC.

V gene TRBV15 combines with J gene TRBJ1-2; 11 positions agree with TRBD1. The CDR3 has 17 residues. With 0 bases clipped from V and 8 bases from J, the junction kept 11 bases outside the gene matches. Germline V CDR1 and CDR2: LNHNV, YYDKDF (reference sequence). In DNA, the CDR3 is TGTGCCACCAGCAGAGACTTAGGGACAGGGGGAAGCCGGGGCTACACCTTC. Translated, it gives CATSRDLGTGGSRGYTF.

This clone was seen a handful of times. The chain employs TRBV27 and TRBJ2-7; weak D call: TRBD1 (5 bases). Germline loops: CDR1 MNHEY, CDR2 SMNVEV (reference sequence). The CDR3 runs 13 residues. Deletions cut 5 bases from V and 5 bases from J, with 13 bases between. CDR3: CASSLLGADEQYF. Written as DNA, the CDR3 is TGTGCCAGCAGTCTCCTAGGGGCGGACGAGCAGTACTTC.

This sequence joins TRBV6-1 and TRBJ1-2; D possibly corresponds to TRBD1 (6 bases). V was pared by 1 base and J by 7 bases, with 16 bases between. Germline V CDR1 and CDR2: MNHNS, SASEGT. CDR3 length equals 15 residues. DNA for the CDR3: TGTGCCAGCAGTGAAGTGTTGTTGGACAGAAGTGGCTACACCTTC. Protein sequence: CASSEVLLDRSGYTF.

Comment on this clone: The junction shows a germline mismatch at one end, possibly a read error. The same CDR3 also results from other DNA sequences found in this sample. V gene TRBV18 combines with J gene TRBJ1-2; 7 positions agree with TRBD1. Germline V gives CDR1 KGHSH, CDR2 LQKENI. This CDR3 has 16 residues. CDR3 in DNA: TGCGCCAGCTCACAAACTGGGACAGCAAATCTGTATGGCTACACCTTC. As protein: CASSQTGTANLYGYTF.

This chain links TRBV27 with TRBJ2-1; possibly TRBD2 for D (5 bases). CDR3 size: 13 residues. Looked up from germline, CDR1 is MNHEY and CDR2 is SMNVEV (reference sequence). Trimming took off 3 bases at V and 13 bases at J, with 16 bases between the two ends. The CDR3 nucleotides are TGTGCCAGCAGTTTTTCTTCGGGGAGAGCCCAGTTCTTC. Translated, it gives CASSFSSGRAQFF.

The rearrangement uses TRBV6-5 and TRBJ2-4, with 8 bases aligning to TRBD2. The CDR3 runs to 13 residues. V trimming: 2 bases; J trimming: 8 bases; junction bases outside the gene matches: 2. Looked up from germline, CDR1 is MNHEY and CDR2 is SVGAGI. The CDR3 spells CASSYAGGDIQYF. CDR3 nucleotide sequence: TGTGCCAGCAGTTACGCGGGAGGAGACATTCAGTACTTC.

The chain has TRBV7-3 and TRBJ1-2; no definite D call. V was cut by 0 bases and J by 2 bases, with 13 bases left in between. CDR1 is SGHTA and CDR2 is FQGTGA in the germline V gene. There are 16 residues in the CDR3. The CDR3: CASSLTPGGENYGYTF. CDR3 in DNA: TGTGCCAGCAGCTTAACGCCCGGAGGAGAGAACTATGGCTACACCTTC.

There are a few counts of this clone. The chain combines TRBV7-9 with TRBJ1-6; D unresolved. The V gene's germline CDR1 is SEHNR and CDR2 FQNEAQ (reference sequence). The CDR3 length is 13 residues. The V and J ends lost 1 base and 13 bases respectively, with 11 bases between them. The CDR3 DNA reads TGTGCCAGCAGCTTAGACGGGTTCTCCCCCCTCCACTTT. Residues: CASSLDGFSPLHF.

This chain links TRBV10-3 with TRBJ2-4, with D maybe TRBD1 (6 bases). The CDR3 has 15 residues. The V and J ends lost 1 base and 5 bases respectively, with 12 bases between them. CDR1 is ENHRY and CDR2 is SYGVKD in the germline V gene. The CDR3 bases are TGTGCCATCAGTGAGTTCTCTAGGACAGAAAACATTCAGTACTTC. Its translation is CAISEFSRTENIQYF.

The chain is built from TRBV4-3 and TRBJ1-2, with D maybe TRBD1 (6 bases). Germline CDR1 reads LGHNA; CDR2 reads YSLEER. The CDR3 runs 16 residues. Trimming removed 0 bases at V and 7 bases at J, with 18 bases between. CDR3 sequence: CASSQDTNAKGGGYTF. The CDR3, as DNA: TGCGCCAGCAGCCAAGATACTAACGCGAAAGGGGGTGGCTACACCTTC.

The chain carries TRBV19 and TRBJ1-6, with D unclear. The CDR3 loop spans 15 amino acids. Looked up from germline, CDR1 is LNHDA and CDR2 is SQIVND (reference sequence). V was pared by 0 bases and J by 3 bases, with 6 bases between. This CDR3 reads CASSIEALYNSPLHF. The DNA of the CDR3 is TGTGCCAGTAGTATAGAGGCCCTCTATAATTCACCCCTCCACTTT.

Worth noting for this clone: This same CDR3 is encoded by further DNA sequences in the sample. The chain employs TRBV15 and TRBJ1-2; D unclear. Germline values: CDR1 LNHNV, CDR2 YYDKDF (reference sequence). The CDR3 runs to 17 residues. V shed 0 bases and J shed 6 bases, with 20 bases lying between them. Written as DNA, the CDR3 is TGTGCCACCAGCAGAGATCTTTTGCAGGCTGACGGCGATGGCTACACCTTC. It translates to CATSRDLLQADGDGYTF. Variable domain in full (rest from reference TRBV15 and TRBJ1-2): DAMVIQNPRYQVTQFGKPVTLSCSQTLNHNVMYWYQQKSSQAPKLLFHYYDKDFNNEADTPDNFQSRRPNTSFCFLDIRSPGLGDTAMYLCATSRDLLQADGDGYTFGSGTRLTVV.